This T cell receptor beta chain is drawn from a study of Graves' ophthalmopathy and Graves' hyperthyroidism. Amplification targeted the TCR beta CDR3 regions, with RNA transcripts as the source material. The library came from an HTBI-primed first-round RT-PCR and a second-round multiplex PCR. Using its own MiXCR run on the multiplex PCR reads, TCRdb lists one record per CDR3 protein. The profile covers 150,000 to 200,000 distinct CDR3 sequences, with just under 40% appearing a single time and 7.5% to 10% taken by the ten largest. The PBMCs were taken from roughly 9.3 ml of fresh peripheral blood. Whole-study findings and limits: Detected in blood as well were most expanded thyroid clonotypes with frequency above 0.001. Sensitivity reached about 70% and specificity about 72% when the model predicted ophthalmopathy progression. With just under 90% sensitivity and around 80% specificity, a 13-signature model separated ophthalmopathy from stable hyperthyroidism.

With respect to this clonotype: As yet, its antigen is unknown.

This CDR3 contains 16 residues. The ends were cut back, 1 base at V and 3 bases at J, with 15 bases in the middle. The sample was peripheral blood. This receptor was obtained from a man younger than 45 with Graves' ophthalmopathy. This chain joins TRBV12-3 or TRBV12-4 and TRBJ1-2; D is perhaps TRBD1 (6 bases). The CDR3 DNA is TGTGCCAGCAGTTTAGTAGGGGGTTGGGCCTACTATGGCTACACCTTC. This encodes CASSLVGGWAYYGYTF.